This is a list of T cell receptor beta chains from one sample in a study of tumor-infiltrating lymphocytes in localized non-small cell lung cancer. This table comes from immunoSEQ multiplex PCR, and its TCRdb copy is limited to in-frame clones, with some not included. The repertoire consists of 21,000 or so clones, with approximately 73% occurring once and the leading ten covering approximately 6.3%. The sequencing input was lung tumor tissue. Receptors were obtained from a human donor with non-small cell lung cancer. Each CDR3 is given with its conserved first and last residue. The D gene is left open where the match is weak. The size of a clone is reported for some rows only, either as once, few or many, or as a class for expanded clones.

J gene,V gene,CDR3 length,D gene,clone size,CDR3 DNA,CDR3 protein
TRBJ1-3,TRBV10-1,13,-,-,TGCGCCAGCAGGCCCCGTCCTGGAAACACCATATATTTT,CASRPRPGNTIYF
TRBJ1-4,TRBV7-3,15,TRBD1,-,TGTGCCAGCAGCTGGACAGGGGCGCCGGGTGAAAAACTGTTTTTT,CASSWTGAPGEKLFF
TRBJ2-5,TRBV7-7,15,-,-,TGTGCCAGCAGTTTCTCCGGGACTCAGGGAGAGACCCAGTACTTC,CASSFSGTQGETQYF
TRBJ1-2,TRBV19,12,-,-,TGTGCCGCCCGAGGAGGGCTCTATGGCTACACCTTC,CAARGGLYGYTF
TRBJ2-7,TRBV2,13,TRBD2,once,TGTGCCAGCATTAGCGGGGCCTCCTACGAGCAGTACTTC,CASISGASYEQYF
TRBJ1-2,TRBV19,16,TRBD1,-,TGTGCCAGTAGTATAGGACAGGGAACTTCTACCTATGGCTACACCTTC,CASSIGQGTSTYGYTF
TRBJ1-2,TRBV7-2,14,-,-,TGTGCCAGCAGCTTAGGTGGCCAGGGAGACGGCTACACCTTC,CASSLGGQGDGYTF
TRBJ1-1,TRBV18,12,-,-,TGTGCCAGCTCGGTGGAAGAGACTGAAGCTTTCTTT,CASSVEETEAFF
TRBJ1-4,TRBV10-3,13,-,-,TGTGCCATTCGCGAGGGTGGGTCTGAAAAACTGTTTTTT,CAIREGGSEKLFF
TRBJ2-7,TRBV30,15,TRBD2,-,TGTGCCTTGGGACGACTAGCGGGGGGTCCCCACGAGCAGTACTTC,CALGRLAGGPHEQYF
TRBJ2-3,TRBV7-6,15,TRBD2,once,TGTGCCAGCAGCCCAATTCTGGGGGGGACGGATACGCAGTATTTT,CASSPILGGTDTQYF
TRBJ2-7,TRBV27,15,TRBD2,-,TGTGCCAGCAGCCCGGGCGGGGGGGCCCACTACGAGCAGTACTTC,CASSPGGGAHYEQYF
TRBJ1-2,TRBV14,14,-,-,TGTGCCAGCAGCCAAGATCTTTGGGGGGGTGGCTACACCTTC,CASSQDLWGGGYTF
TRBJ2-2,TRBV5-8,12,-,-,TGTGCCAGCAGCTTGGTGGCCGGGGAGCTGTTTTTT,CASSLVAGELFF
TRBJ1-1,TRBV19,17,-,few,TGTGCCAGTAGTATAGGCGGGGCAGCCACAGATCCCACTGAAGCTTTCTTT,CASSIGGAATDPTEAFF
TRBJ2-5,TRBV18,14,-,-,TGTGCCAGCTCACCAACCCCAGGGCGAGAGACCCAGTACTTC,CASSPTPGRETQYF
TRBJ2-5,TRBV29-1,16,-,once,TGCAGCGTCCTCTTATTCAGGGCTAAGGGAAAAGAGACCCAGTACTTC,CSVLLFRAKGKETQYF
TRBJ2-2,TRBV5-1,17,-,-,TGCGCCAGCAGAGGGGTAACCGGGCCGCACCGCACCGGGGAGCTGTTTTTT,CASRGVTGPHRTGELFF
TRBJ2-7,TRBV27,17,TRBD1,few,TGTGCCAGCACTCGCTCTAGGCCCGGGACAGGGCCCTACGAGCAGTACTTC,CASTRSRPGTGPYEQYF
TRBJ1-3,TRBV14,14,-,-,TGTGCCAGCCGCGACAGATTCTCTGGAAACACCATATATTTT,CASRDRFSGNTIYF
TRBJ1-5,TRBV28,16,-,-,TGTGCCAGCAGTCTCCCCCGGGGCGCGGGCAATCAGCCCCAGCATTTT,CASSLPRGAGNQPQHF
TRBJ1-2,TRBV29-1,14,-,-,TGCAGCGTTGCGGTGGACACCGGTCCGAGTGGCTACACCTTC,CSVAVDTGPSGYTF
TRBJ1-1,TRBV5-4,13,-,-,TGTGCCAGCAGCTTGGGAGAGAACACTGAAGCTTTCTTT,CASSLGENTEAFF
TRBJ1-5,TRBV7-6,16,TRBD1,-,TGTGCCAGCAGCCCAAACCAGGACAGGGGGGTTCAGCCCCAGCATTTT,CASSPNQDRGVQPQHF
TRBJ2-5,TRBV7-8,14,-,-,TGTGCCAGCAGCCAAGGGGGGGACCAAGAGACCCAGTACTTC,CASSQGGDQETQYF
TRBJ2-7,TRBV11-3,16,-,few,TGTGCCAGCAGCTTAGGTTTAATGGAGTCCGAAAGTGGGCAGTACTTC,CASSLGLMESESGQYF
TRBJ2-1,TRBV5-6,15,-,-,TGTGCCAGCAGCCAGGTGTCACGAAAATACAATGAGCAGTTCTTC,CASSQVSRKYNEQFF
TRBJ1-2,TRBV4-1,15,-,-,TGCGCCAGCAGCCCACAAACGACGGGGTTGGGAGGCTACACCTTC,CASSPQTTGLGGYTF
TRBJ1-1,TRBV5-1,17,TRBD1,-,TGCGCCAGCAGCTTGGTTGGGACAGGGGAGTCGAACACTGAAGCTTTCTTT,CASSLVGTGESNTEAFF
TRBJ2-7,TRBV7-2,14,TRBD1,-,TGTGCCAGCAGCTCGTACGGGACAGGAGCCGAGCAGTACTTC,CASSSYGTGAEQYF
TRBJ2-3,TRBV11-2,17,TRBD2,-,TGTGCCAGCAGCCAGATAAGGACTAGCGGGGGAAAGAGAATGCAGTATTTT,CASSQIRTSGGKRMQYF
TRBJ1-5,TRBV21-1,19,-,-,TGTGCCAGCAGCAAACGTCGGGACAGGGCCCCCAACAACTATCAGCCCCAGCATTTT,CASSKRRDRAPNNYQPQHF
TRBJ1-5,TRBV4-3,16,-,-,TGCGCCAGCAGCCAAGAATGGGGTAGTCGAACTCAGCCCCAGCATTTT,CASSQEWGSRTQPQHF